The following is a T cell receptor (beta chain) sequence with its context. The clone's antigen remains unknown. Base qualities are not at hand, and no much larger clone is one base apart. This sample was included in a study of STAT3 mutations in large granular lymphocyte leukemia (dated by TCRdb to the late 2010s). For the study in its entirety: In roughly half of the longitudinally sequenced T-LGLL patients, canonical activating STAT3 mutations were detected. Over half of the T-LGLL patients were given one or more immunosuppressive therapy regimens, and less than 45% of those treated had a hematologic response. Patients were sequenced at approximately 4.4 time points on average, with the number of samplings per patient ranging from 2 to 8. As controls within the study, a couple of patients with natural killer LGL leukemia were also sequenced longitudinally. From an initial cohort of some 210 LGL patients, roughly 19 representative T-LGLL cases were chosen for longitudinal sequencing of TCRbeta and STAT3. Serial deep sequencing of TCRbeta CDR3 and STAT3 was performed in patients with T-cell large granular lymphocyte leukemia to reconstruct clonal hierarchy and dynamics.

TCRbeta libraries were sequenced on an Illumina MiSeq, averaging about 40,773 productive templates per sample. Multiplex PCR amplification was used to generate TCRbeta CDR3 libraries with the immunoSEQ assay. On the authors' methods: Repertoire diversity was calculated as previously defined, and values close to 0 indicated extremely monoclonal samples. TCRdb took this table from immuneACCESS and kept in-frame rearrangements with V and J called. Such tables lack part of the clones; where checked against another copy, unresolved V genes explain under half of the gap, and the rest is unexplained. That table is the source of V, J and clone size, and D and trimming were worked out from the DNA. This sample comprises several thousand clones, less than 75% of them detected only once. The ten top clones hold about 80% of the sample. The same DNA, extracted from blood mononuclear cells, served for both TCR sequencing and STAT3 sequencing.

V loses 5 bases at its end and J loses 5 bases; junction bases beyond the gene matches: 6. From the cysteine through the phenylalanine, the CDR3 covers 15 amino acids. CDR3 DNA is the only sequence kept; it has 45 bases, read in frame from the first base. CDR1 SGHTA and CDR2 FQGNSA were looked up in the germline V gene. Paper-wide results and their limitations: In several patients, dominant TCR clone burden exceeded STAT3 mutant burden, suggesting STAT3 mutation arose secondarily within a pre-expanded clone. TCR clonotype switching after therapy was observed in about 35% of the 18 patients, and all newly emerging clones were found to be STAT3 wild type. At least one immunodominant TCRbeta clonotype was present in every T-LGLL patient, and multiple immunodominant subclonotypes appeared in about half of the T-LGLL patients. Because codominant clonotypes persisted in some patients, a small but highly pathogenic clone may have been missed. Because no samples were available when a clone first appeared, clonal expansion had to be inferred from samplings taken at other points. Linking therapy response to changes in TCR clonal burden was complicated by variable intervals between samplings and by differing treatment regimens.

The rearrangement joined TRBV7-2 to TRBJ2-1; 10 bases in between match TRBD2. This clonotype was obtained from a boy aged 5-17 years with T-cell large granular lymphocyte leukemia. Some clones in this sample may be carry-over from other donors' samples. The age is the age at diagnosis. The specimen was peripheral blood mononuclear cells. The CDR3 protein sequence reads: CASSQITSGNNEQFF. The DNA reads TGTGCCAGCAGCCAAATCACTAGCGGGAACAATGAGCAGTTCTTC.